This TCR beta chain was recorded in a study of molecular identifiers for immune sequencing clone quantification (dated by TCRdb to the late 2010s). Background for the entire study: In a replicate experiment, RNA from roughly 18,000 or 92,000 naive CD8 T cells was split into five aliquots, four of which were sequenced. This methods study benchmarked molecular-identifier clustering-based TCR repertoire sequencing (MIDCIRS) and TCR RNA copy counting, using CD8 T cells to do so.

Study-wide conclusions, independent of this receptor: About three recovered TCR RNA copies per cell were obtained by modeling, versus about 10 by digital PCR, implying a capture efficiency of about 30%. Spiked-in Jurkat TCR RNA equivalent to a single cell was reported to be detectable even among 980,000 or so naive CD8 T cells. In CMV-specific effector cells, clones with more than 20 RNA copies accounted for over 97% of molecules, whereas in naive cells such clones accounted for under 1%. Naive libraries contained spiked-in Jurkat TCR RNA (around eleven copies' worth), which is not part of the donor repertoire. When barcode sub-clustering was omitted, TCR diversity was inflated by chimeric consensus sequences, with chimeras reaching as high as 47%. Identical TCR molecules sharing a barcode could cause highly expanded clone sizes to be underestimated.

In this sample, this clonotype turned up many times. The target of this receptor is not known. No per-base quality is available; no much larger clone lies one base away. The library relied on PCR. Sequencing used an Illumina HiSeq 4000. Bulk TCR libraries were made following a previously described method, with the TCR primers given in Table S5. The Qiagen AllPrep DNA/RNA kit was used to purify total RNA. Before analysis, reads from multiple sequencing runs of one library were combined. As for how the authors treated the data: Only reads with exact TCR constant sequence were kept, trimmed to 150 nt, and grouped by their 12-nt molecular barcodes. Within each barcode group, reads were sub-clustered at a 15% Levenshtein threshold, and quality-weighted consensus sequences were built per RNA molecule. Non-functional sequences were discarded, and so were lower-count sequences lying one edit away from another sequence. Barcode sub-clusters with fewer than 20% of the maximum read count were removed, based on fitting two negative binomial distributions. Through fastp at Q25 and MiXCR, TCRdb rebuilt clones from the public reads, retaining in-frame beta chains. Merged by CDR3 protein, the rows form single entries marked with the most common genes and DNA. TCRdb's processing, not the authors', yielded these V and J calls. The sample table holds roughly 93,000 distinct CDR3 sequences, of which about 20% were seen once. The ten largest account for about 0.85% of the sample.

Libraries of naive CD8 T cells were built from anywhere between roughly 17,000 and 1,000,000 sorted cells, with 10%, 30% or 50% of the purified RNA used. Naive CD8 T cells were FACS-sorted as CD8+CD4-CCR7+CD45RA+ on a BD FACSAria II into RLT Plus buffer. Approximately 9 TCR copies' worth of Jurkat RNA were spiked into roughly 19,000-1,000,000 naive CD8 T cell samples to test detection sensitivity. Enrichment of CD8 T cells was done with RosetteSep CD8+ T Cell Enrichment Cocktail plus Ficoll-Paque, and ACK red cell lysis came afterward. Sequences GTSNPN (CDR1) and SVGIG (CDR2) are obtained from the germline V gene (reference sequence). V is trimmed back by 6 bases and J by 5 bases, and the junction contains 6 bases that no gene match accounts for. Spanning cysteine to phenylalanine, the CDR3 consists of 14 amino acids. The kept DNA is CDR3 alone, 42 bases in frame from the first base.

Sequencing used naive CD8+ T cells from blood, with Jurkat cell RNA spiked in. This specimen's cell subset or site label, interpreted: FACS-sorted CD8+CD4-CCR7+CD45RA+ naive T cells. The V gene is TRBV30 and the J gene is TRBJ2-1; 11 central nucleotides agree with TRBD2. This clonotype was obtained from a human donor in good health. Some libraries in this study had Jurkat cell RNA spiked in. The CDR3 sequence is CACGLAGPNNEQFF. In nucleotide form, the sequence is TGTGCCTGTGGACTAGCGGGTCCGAACAATGAGCAGTTCTTC. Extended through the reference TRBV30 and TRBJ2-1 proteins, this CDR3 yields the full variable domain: SQTIHQWPATLVQPVGSPLSLECTVEGTSNPNLYWYRQAAGRGLQLLFYSVGIGQISSEVPQNLSASRPQDRQFILSSKKLLLSDSGFYLCACGLAGPNNEQFFGPGTRLTVL.